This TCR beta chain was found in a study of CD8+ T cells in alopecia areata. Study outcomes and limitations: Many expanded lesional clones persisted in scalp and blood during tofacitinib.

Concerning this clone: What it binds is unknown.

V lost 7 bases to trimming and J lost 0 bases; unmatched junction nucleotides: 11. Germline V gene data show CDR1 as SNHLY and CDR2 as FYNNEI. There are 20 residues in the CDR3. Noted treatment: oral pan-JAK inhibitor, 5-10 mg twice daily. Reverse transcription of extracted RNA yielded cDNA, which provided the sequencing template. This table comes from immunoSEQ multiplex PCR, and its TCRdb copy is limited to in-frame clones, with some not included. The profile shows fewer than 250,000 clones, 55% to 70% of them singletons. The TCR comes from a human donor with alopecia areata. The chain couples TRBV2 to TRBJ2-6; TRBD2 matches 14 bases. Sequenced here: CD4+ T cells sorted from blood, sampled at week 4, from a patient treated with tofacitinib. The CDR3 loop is CASKVTSGRGRSSGANVLTF. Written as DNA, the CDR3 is TGTGCCAGCAAGGTGACTAGCGGGAGGGGCCGTTCCTCTGGGGCCAACGTCCTGACTTTC.